The rows below give T cell receptor beta chains drawn from one sample of a study of T-cell reconstitution after alpha-beta-depleted transplantation in children. TCRdb ran MiXCR on the PCR reads and lists one entry per CDR3 protein. This sample has 600,000 to 800,000 distinct CDR3 sequences, with less than 15% found just once. This specimen consisted of PBMCs, obtained before TCRalphabeta/CD19-depleted stem cell transplant. The receptors derive from a girl aged 2 to 10 with congenital amegakaryocytic thrombocytopenia, due to receive a stem cell transplant. Each CDR3 is given with its conserved first and last residue. A D gene is named only where the DNA matches it firmly. Expanded clones get a size class; other rows say once, few or many, or leave the size out.

V	D	J	size	DNA	CDR3
TRBV29-1	NA	TRBJ1-5	many	TGCAGCGTTGAAGCTCCCGAGGGGGGGAATCAGCCCCAGCATTTT	CSVEAPEGGNQPQHF
TRBV28	NA	TRBJ2-1	NA	TGTGCCAGCAACCATGGGTACAATGAGCAGTTCTTC	CASNHGYNEQFF
TRBV20-1	NA	TRBJ1-5	many	TGCAGTGCGAGGTCGTTCAGGGACAGCAATCAGCCCCAGCATTTT	CSARSFRDSNQPQHF
TRBV15	NA	TRBJ2-3	few	TGTGCCACCAGCAGAGATGTCGGCGTCGAGCGAGATACGCAGTATTTT	CATSRDVGVERDTQYF
TRBV7-9	TRBD2	TRBJ2-5	NA	TGTGCCAGCAGCTCTGAGGGACTAGCGGGAGAGACCCAGTACTTC	CASSSEGLAGETQYF
TRBV29-1	TRBD2	TRBJ2-7	NA	TGCAGCGCACTAGCGAGCCTTTCCTACGAGCAGTACTTC	CSALASLSYEQYF
TRBV20-1	TRBD2	TRBJ2-2	many	TGCAGTGCTAGTGGGACTAGCGGAGGCTACGGGGAGCTGTTTTTT	CSASGTSGGYGELFF
TRBV20-1	NA	TRBJ2-5	many	TGCAGTGCCGCTACAGGGTACCAAGAGACCCAGTACTTC	CSAATGYQETQYF
TRBV6-1	TRBD1	TRBJ2-7	NA	TGTGCCAGCAGTGAAGGGGCCGGGACAGGGTACTACGAGCAGTACTTC	CASSEGAGTGYYEQYF
TRBV20-1	NA	TRBJ2-1	few	TGCAGTGGCCAACCTGACAGGAAATCAGAGTTCTTC	CSGQPDRKSEFF
TRBV6-2/TRBV6-3	TRBD2	TRBJ2-6	many	TGTGCCAGCACCGGGACTAGCGGACCCGAATTAATTTCTTCTGGGGCCAACGTCCTGACTTTC	CASTGTSGPELISSGANVLTF
TRBV5-1	NA	TRBJ2-1	few	TGCGCCAGCAGCTTGGAGCCAGGTTTAAATGAGCAGTTCTTC	CASSLEPGLNEQFF
TRBV24-1	NA	TRBJ2-5	many	TGTGCCACCAGTGATGGGGACCTCCAAGAGACCCAGTACTTC	CATSDGDLQETQYF
TRBV5-1	NA	TRBJ2-2	NA	TGCGCCAGCAGCTTTAGCGGCTATGCCGGGGAGCTGTTTTTT	CASSFSGYAGELFF
TRBV11-1	NA	TRBJ2-2	NA	TGTGCCAGCAGCTTAGCGATTTCGAGGGATCCGAACACCGGGGAGCTGTTTTTT	CASSLAISRDPNTGELFF
TRBV10-3	TRBD1	TRBJ1-3	NA	TGTGCCATCAGTGAGCGGCGGTCTGGGACAGCCTCTGGAAACACCATATATTTT	CAISERRSGTASGNTIYF
TRBV24-1	TRBD1	TRBJ2-1	many	TGTGCCACCAGTGAGGGGAACAGGGGGCCGTTGTTCTTC	CATSEGNRGPLFF
TRBV25-1	NA	TRBJ2-5	many	TGTGCCAGCAGTGGTCTCCCGGTGGAGACCCAGTACTTC	CASSGLPVETQYF
TRBV10-3	TRBD1	TRBJ1-1	many	TGTGCCATCAGTGAGATGGCCCGACAGGGGGCTGGTGAAGCTTTCTTT	CAISEMARQGAGEAFF
TRBV7-9	NA	TRBJ2-1	many	TGTGCCAGCAGGGGGGACTCCTACAATGAGCAGTTCTTC	CASRGDSYNEQFF
TRBV6-5	NA	TRBJ2-5	NA	TGTGCCAGCAGTTACTCGTGGGGAACCCAAGAGACCCAGTACTTC	CASSYSWGTQETQYF
TRBV12-3/TRBV12-4	TRBD2	TRBJ2-2	few	TGTGCCAGCAGTTTCCTAGCGGGAGGGGGGACCGGGGAGCTGTTTTTT	CASSFLAGGGTGELFF
TRBV28	NA	TRBJ2-1	many	TGTGCCAGCATTGACGAAGTGAACAATGAGCAGTTCTTC	CASIDEVNNEQFF
TRBV29-1	TRBD2	TRBJ2-7	few	TGCAGCGTTGATGGCGGGGGGTACTCCTACGAGCAGTACTTC	CSVDGGGYSYEQYF